A single sample is the source of the 24 T cell receptor beta chains below, sequenced in a study of cytomegalovirus exposure and HLA in healthy donors. Amplification used 60 Vbeta primers and 13 Jbeta primers. Libraries were prepared by immunoSEQ multiplex PCR; TCRdb keeps only in-frame clonotypes and omits some of them. Altogether roughly 150,000 clones are present, approximately 82% being singletons, with the ten largest covering about 6.1%. Sequenced input: PBMCs. Receptors were obtained from a woman between 50 and 59 years old in good health and CMV-seropositive.

The J gene is TRBJ1-1, the V gene TRBV30; D might be TRBD1 (5 bases). This CDR3 is built from 13 residues. V gave up 2 bases and J gave up 4 bases, with 11 bases separating them. The germline gives CDR1 GTSNPN, CDR2 SVGIG (reference sequence). CDR3 sequence: CAWSRGRATEAFF. As DNA, the CDR3 is TGTGCCTGGAGTAGGGGCAGGGCCACTGAAGCTTTCTTT.

The chain uses TRBV5-1 and TRBJ1-2, with 8 bases that match TRBD1. After removal of 3 bases from V and 4 bases from J, the junction contained 8 bases not matched to a gene. The CDR3 is 15 amino acids. The germline V gene encodes CDR1 SGHRS and CDR2 YFSETQ. For the CDR3, the DNA is TGCGCCAGCAGCTCCACCGGACAGGGCGCCTATGGCTACACCTTC. Protein: CASSSTGQGAYGYTF.

The rearrangement uses TRBV10-3 and TRBJ1-5, with D perhaps matching TRBD1 (6 bases). Trimming cost V 3 bases and J 6 bases, with 12 bases left between them. Germline values: CDR1 ENHRY, CDR2 SYGVKD. This CDR3 is 14 amino acids long. The CDR3 coding sequence is TGTGCCATCAGTGACAGGGGCGGTGGTCAGCCCCAGCATTTT. Protein product: CAISDRGGGQPQHF.

V and J are TRBV9 and TRBJ2-6; TRBD2 might be the D (5 bases). Germline CDR1 SGDLS, CDR2 YYNGEE. The V and J ends lost 4 bases and 9 bases respectively, with 14 bases between them. This CDR3 region has 14 residues. CDR3 residues: CASSRGFRVNVLTF. Written as DNA, the CDR3 is TGTGCCAGCAGCCGAGGGTTCCGGGTCAACGTCCTGACTTTC.

The chain has TRBV13 and TRBJ2-3, with TRBD1 identical over 9 bases. This CDR3 spans 16 amino acids. Germline loops: CDR1 PRHDT, CDR2 FYEKMQ (reference sequence). Unmatched junction bases numbered 7, after V lost 2 bases and J lost 4 bases. The DNA of the CDR3 is TGTGCCAGCAGCTTAACCGGGACAGGGAAGGCAGATACGCAGTATTTT. Translated, it gives CASSLTGTGKADTQYF.

The chain couples TRBV30 to TRBJ1-5; D ambiguous. Trimming took 3 bases from V and 9 from J, leaving 21 bases between them. Germline CDR1 is GTSNPN and CDR2 is SVGIG (reference sequence). This CDR3 has 15 residues. CDR3 region: CAWSHPTRSQGPQHF. The CDR3 DNA sequence: TGTGCCTGGAGCCACCCTACAAGGAGCCAAGGGCCCCAGCATTTT.

The chain couples TRBV4-2 to TRBJ1-2; 7 bases map to TRBD1. The trim removed 5 bases at V and 4 bases at J, leaving 16 bases unmatched. Per germline, CDR1 LGHNA and CDR2 YNFKEQ. This CDR3 region has 17 residues. The chain's CDR3 is CASSLYLNPGQFYGYTF. CDR3 bases: TGTGCCAGCAGCTTATATTTAAACCCGGGACAGTTCTATGGCTACACCTTC.

The chain employs TRBV7-9 and TRBJ2-3; D remains unclear. This CDR3 is built from 15 residues. Trimming removed 2 bases from V and 2 bases from J, with 11 bases in between. Looked up from germline, CDR1 is SEHNR and CDR2 is FQNEAQ (reference sequence). In DNA, the CDR3 is TGTGCCAGCAGCTTAATGGTGGCAAACACAGATACGCAGTATTTT. It yields the protein CASSLMVANTDTQYF.

The rearrangement links TRBV2 to TRBJ1-4; D is undetermined. The CDR3 consists of 14 residues. The germline V gene encodes CDR1 SNHLY and CDR2 FYNNEI. V lost 4 bases and J 8 bases, leaving 14 bases between the germline ends. The CDR3 here is CASSAGWISEKLFF. For the CDR3, the DNA is TGTGCCAGCAGTGCGGGGTGGATAAGCGAAAAACTGTTTTTT.

The chain is built from TRBV6-1 and TRBJ2-2, with 7 bases that match TRBD2. CDR3 length equals 14 residues. Germline-derived CDR1 and CDR2 are MNHNS and SASEGT. V gave up 10 bases and J gave up 8 bases; unmatched junction bases: 13. CDR3 DNA sequence: TGTGCCATCCGAGGTTGGCGGGAGACAGGGGAGCTGTTTTTT. This encodes CAIRGWRETGELFF.

The chain's CDR3 is CASSEAGTGGYEQYF. The CDR3 coding sequence is TGTGCCAGCAGTGAAGCCGGGACAGGGGGCTACGAGCAGTACTTC. The chain has TRBV6-1 and TRBJ2-7, with 11 bases that match TRBD1. This CDR3 has 15 residues. The V and J ends lost 0 bases and 3 bases, in that order; junction bases with no gene match: 1. Germline-derived CDR1 and CDR2 are MNHNS and SASEGT.

The sample holds one count of this clone. Other DNA sequences in this sample translate to the same CDR3. The chain uses TRBV9 and TRBJ2-1; 12 bases align to TRBD2. Unmatched junction bases numbered 2, after V lost 0 bases and J lost 7 bases. The CDR3 covers 15 residues. CDR1 is SGDLS, CDR2 YYNGEE, per germline. The chain's CDR3 is CASSVASGGANEQFF. The CDR3 DNA reads as TGTGCCAGCAGCGTAGCTAGCGGGGGGGCTAATGAGCAGTTCTTC. The whole variable domain, filled in from reference TRBV9 and TRBJ2-1, reads DSGVTQTPKHLITATGQRVTLRCSPRSGDLSVYWYQQSLDQGLQFLIQYYNGEERAKGNILERFSAQQFPDLHSELNLSSLELGDSALYFCASSVASGGANEQFFGPGTRLTVL.

The chain is built from TRBV19 and TRBJ1-6; tentative D call: TRBD1 (5 bases). The germline CDR1 and CDR2 sequences are LNHDA and SQIVND (reference sequence). CDR3 length: 15 residues. V dropped 6 bases and J dropped 7 bases, with 16 bases sitting between them. The CDR3 nucleotides are TGTGCCAGTAGCCCTACGACAGAAGACAATTCACCCCTCCACTTT. Translating it yields CASSPTTEDNSPLHF.

The rearrangement links TRBV6-1 to TRBJ1-2, with D unresolved. Germline CDR1 reads MNHNS; CDR2 reads SASEGT. The CDR3 consists of 12 residues. The V and J ends lost 7 bases and 4 bases respectively, with 10 bases between them. Here the CDR3 reads CASKAGSYGYTF. The CDR3 nucleotides read TGTGCCAGCAAGGCGGGTAGCTATGGCTACACCTTC.

This chain connects TRBV7-6 to TRBJ2-5; maybe TRBD1 (6 bases). Per the germline V gene, CDR1 is SGHVS and CDR2 is FNYEAQ. The CDR3 has 12 amino acids. The V end lost 5 bases, the J end lost 5 bases, and 9 bases lay between the germline ends. The CDR3 is CASSRQEETQYF. As DNA, the CDR3 is TGTGCCAGCAGCCGACAGGAGGAGACCCAGTACTTC.

The chain employs TRBV6-5 and TRBJ2-7; 11 bases fit TRBD1. Germline loops: CDR1 MNHEY, CDR2 SVGAGI. The trim removed 4 bases at V and 4 bases at J, leaving 6 bases unmatched. CDR3 length: 15 residues. This chain's CDR3 is CASSLRGQGVYEQYF. The CDR3 DNA reads as TGTGCCAGCAGTTTGCGGGGACAGGGGGTTTACGAGCAGTACTTC.

The chain uses TRBV7-9 and TRBJ1-6; 8 bases fit TRBD1. Germline trimming cut 5 bases from V and 13 bases from J; bases unmatched to any gene: 10. CDR1 and CDR2 from the germline V gene are SEHNR and FQNEAQ (reference sequence). The CDR3 contains 14 residues. This CDR3 is CASSGGTGIIPLHF. The CDR3 DNA is TGTGCCAGCAGCGGGGGGACAGGAATCATCCCCCTCCACTTT.

The V gene is TRBV5-1, the J gene TRBJ2-6; the D gene is possibly TRBD1 (6 bases). The CDR3 is 18 residues long. The V gene lost 4 bases and the J gene lost 0 bases, with 17 bases spanning the gap. Germline assignment: CDR1 SGHRS and CDR2 YFSETQ. Here the CDR3 reads CASSPRTDLSSGANVLTF. DNA for the CDR3: TGCGCCAGCAGCCCACGGACAGACTTAAGCTCTGGGGCCAACGTCCTGACTTTC.

This chain's CDR3 is CASQGSSYNEQFF. The CDR3 bases are TGTGCCAGCCAGGGTAGCTCCTACAATGAGCAGTTCTTC. This chain links TRBV30 with TRBJ2-1; D might be TRBD1 (5 bases). This CDR3 region has 13 residues. CDR1 is GTSNPN, CDR2 SVGIG, per germline (reference sequence). The V and J ends lost 8 bases and 0 bases respectively, with 11 bases between them.

This chain uses TRBV18 with TRBJ2-5; the D gene is possibly TRBD2 (5 bases). The V gene lost 1 base and the J gene lost 4 bases, with 10 bases spanning the gap. The CDR3 loop spans 14 amino acids. Germline CDR1 KGHSH, CDR2 LQKENI. The chain's CDR3 is CASSPRGFGETQYF. In DNA form, the CDR3 reads TGTGCCAGCTCACCACGAGGGTTTGGAGAGACCCAGTACTTC.

This sequence joins TRBV20-1 and TRBJ1-2; D might be TRBD1 (6 bases). The CDR3 length is 10 residues. The V end lost 6 bases, the J end lost 8 bases, and 10 bases lay between the germline ends. CDR1 and CDR2 (germline): DFQATT, SNEGSKA (reference sequence). The CDR3 DNA reads TGCAGTGCGCACAGGGCCGGCTACACCTTC. Its translation is CSAHRAGYTF.

The chain carries TRBV7-2 and TRBJ2-1; D might be TRBD1 (6 bases). Germline values: CDR1 SGHTA, CDR2 FQGNSA. This CDR3 spans 16 amino acids. The V gene lost 4 bases and the J gene lost 2 bases, with 15 bases spanning the gap. The CDR3 is CASSWQGTGPYNEQFF. As DNA, the CDR3 is TGTGCCAGCAGCTGGCAGGGAACAGGGCCCTACAATGAGCAGTTCTTC.

This clone was found a few times. J is TRBJ1-1 and V is TRBV2; D is undetermined. V gave up 2 bases and J gave up 7 bases, with 11 bases separating them. The CDR3 covers 13 residues. Germline loops: CDR1 SNHLY, CDR2 FYNNEI. This CDR3 reads CASSEYSLYEAFF. The CDR3 nucleotides read TGTGCCAGCAGTGAATACAGCCTCTATGAAGCTTTCTTT.

The V gene is TRBV13, the J gene TRBJ2-7, with 8 bases matching TRBD1. The CDR3 extends over 15 amino acids. V gave up 5 bases and J gave up 0 bases; unmatched junction bases: 6. CDR1 PRHDT and CDR2 FYEKMQ come from the germline V gene (reference sequence). The CDR3 protein is CASSRRTGSSYEQYF. The CDR3, as DNA: TGTGCCAGCAGCCGCAGGACAGGGAGCTCCTACGAGCAGTACTTC. Looking up the rest from reference TRBV13 and TRBJ2-7 gives the full variable domain: AAGVIQSPRHLIKEKRETATLKCYPIPRHDTVYWYQQGPGQDPQFLISFYEKMQSDKGSIPDRFSAQQFSDYHSELNMSSLELGDSALYFCASSRRTGSSYEQYFGPGTRLTVT.